This is a list of T cell receptor beta chains from one sample in a study of cytomegalovirus exposure and HLA in healthy donors. Method: immunoSEQ multiplex PCR; TCRdb's copy keeps in-frame clones and lacks some. The sample holds fewer than 250,000 clones; less than 85% are singletons and the top ten take 0.63%. The specimen sequenced was PBMCs. The receptors originated from a man younger than 35 in good health and CMV-seronegative. Each CDR3 is given with its conserved first and last residue. A D gene is named only where the DNA matches it firmly. Size is omitted from some rows. Given values are once, few, many or a class for expanded clones.

abundance	v_gene	d_gene	j_gene	CDR3aa	CDR3nt
once	TRBV10-3	NA	TRBJ1-3	CAISPSGGFSGNTIYF	TGTGCCATCAGTCCTTCCGGCGGTTTCTCTGGAAACACCATATATTTT
NA	TRBV7-8	NA	TRBJ2-5	CASSLGLQETQYF	TGTGCCAGCAGCTTAGGGCTCCAAGAGACCCAGTACTTC
NA	TRBV27	TRBD1	TRBJ1-3	CASSPRTGESGNTIYF	TGTGCCAGCAGTCCGCGGACAGGGGAGTCTGGAAACACCATATATTTT
NA	TRBV27	NA	TRBJ2-1	CASKNRDSAYNEQFF	TGTGCCAGCAAGAATCGAGACTCAGCGTACAATGAGCAGTTCTTC
NA	TRBV4-1	TRBD2	TRBJ2-7	CASSHLREGSYEQYF	TGCGCCAGCAGCCACCTCAGGGAGGGGTCCTACGAGCAGTACTTC
few	TRBV28	NA	TRBJ1-6	CASRPQQSYNSPLHF	TGTGCCAGCAGACCTCAACAGAGCTATAATTCACCCCTCCACTTT
few	TRBV4-1	TRBD2	TRBJ2-2	CASSQEPSGRTGELFF	TGCGCCAGCAGCCAAGAACCTAGCGGGAGGACCGGGGAGCTGTTTTTT
NA	TRBV29-1	TRBD1	TRBJ2-2	CSVGDRGRTGELFF	TGCAGCGTAGGGGACAGGGGTAGGACCGGGGAGCTGTTTTTT
NA	TRBV6-5	NA	TRBJ1-1	CASSSTGVGEAFF	TGTGCCAGCAGCTCAACGGGTGTCGGGGAAGCTTTCTTT
NA	TRBV11-2	TRBD2	TRBJ2-5	CASSIGLAGGPETQYF	TGTGCCAGCAGCATAGGACTAGCGGGAGGGCCGGAGACCCAGTACTTC
few	TRBV29-1	TRBD1	TRBJ1-4	CSAAGTGGHAGSGRLFF	TGCAGCGCCGCCGGGACAGGGGGCCACGCTGGTTCAGGCAGACTGTTTTTT
NA	TRBV2	TRBD1	TRBJ1-5	CASKVGTGTNQPQHF	TGTGCCAGCAAAGTGGGGACAGGGACGAATCAGCCCCAGCATTTT
NA	TRBV7-6	TRBD1	TRBJ2-7	CASSYRDSHYEQYF	TGTGCCAGCAGTTACCGGGACAGTCACTACGAGCAGTACTTC
once	TRBV5-1	NA	TRBJ2-7	CASSLANSGFSYEQYF	TGCGCCAGCAGCTTGGCCAATAGCGGATTCTCCTACGAGCAGTACTTC
few	TRBV7-9	NA	TRBJ2-7	CASSSHAGSSYEQYF	TGTGCCAGCAGCTCCCACGCGGGGAGCTCCTACGAGCAGTACTTC
once	TRBV29-1	TRBD1	TRBJ2-7	CSVKGQGPYEQYF	TGCAGCGTTAAGGGACAGGGACCCTACGAGCAGTACTTC
few	TRBV27	TRBD2	TRBJ2-1	CASSLGLAENEQFF	TGTGCCAGCAGTTTGGGGCTAGCGGAGAATGAGCAGTTCTTC
NA	TRBV15	NA	TRBJ1-2	CATSRVQILKGYTF	TGTGCCACCAGCAGAGTCCAGATTCTGAAAGGCTACACCTTC
NA	TRBV9	NA	TRBJ2-1	CASSGQAPYNEQFF	TGTGCCAGCAGCGGACAGGCACCCTACAATGAGCAGTTCTTC
NA	TRBV6-5	NA	TRBJ1-5	CASSYTTNQPQHF	TGTGCCAGCAGTTACACTACAAATCAGCCCCAGCATTTT
NA	TRBV10-3	NA	TRBJ2-1	CAISVEGGEQFF	TGTGCCATCAGCGTTGAGGGCGGTGAGCAGTTCTTC
NA	TRBV29-1	NA	TRBJ2-2	CSVERLGGTTGELFF	TGCAGCGTTGAGAGGCTGGGGGGTACGACCGGGGAGCTGTTTTTT
NA	TRBV7-9	TRBD2	TRBJ2-7	CSSSSGLAGFEQYF	TGTTCCAGCAGCTCGGGACTAGCGGGATTCGAGCAGTACTTC
few	TRBV30	NA	TRBJ1-3	CAWSHRGLSSGNTIYF	TGTGCCTGGAGTCACCGAGGCCTTAGCTCTGGAAACACCATATATTTT
NA	TRBV18	NA	TRBJ1-5	CASSPQRSGYSNQPQHF	TGTGCCAGCTCACCACAGAGGAGTGGATATAGCAATCAGCCCCAGCATTTT
NA	TRBV5-1	NA	TRBJ2-5	CASSQRQQEETQYF	TGCGCCAGCAGTCAGCGACAGCAGGAAGAGACCCAGTACTTC
NA	TRBV18	TRBD1	TRBJ2-1	CASSLGAGGINEQFF	TGTGCCAGCTCACTTGGCGCAGGGGGCATTAATGAGCAGTTCTTC
NA	TRBV20-1	NA	TRBJ2-1	CSAQGSVEQFF	TGCAGCGCTCAGGGTAGTGTGGAGCAGTTCTTC
NA	TRBV5-1	NA	TRBJ2-4	CASSIGLAKNIQYF	TGCGCCAGCAGCATCGGGTTAGCCAAAAACATTCAGTACTTC
few	TRBV11-3	NA	TRBJ1-1	CASSLDRGNTEAFF	TGTGCCAGCAGCTTAGACAGGGGGAACACTGAAGCTTTCTTT
once	TRBV7-2	NA	TRBJ1-3	CASSLGQAAGNTIYF	TGTGCCAGCAGCTTAGGACAGGCCGCTGGAAACACCATATATTTT
once	TRBV29-1	TRBD1	TRBJ1-3	CSVREGGPGNTIYF	TGCAGCGTGAGAGAAGGGGGCCCTGGAAACACCATATATTTT
few	TRBV5-1	NA	TRBJ1-1	CASSFTRGGNTEAFF	TGCGCCAGCAGCTTTACTAGGGGGGGGAACACTGAAGCTTTCTTT
NA	TRBV6-1	TRBD1	TRBJ1-2	CASSVWTGGSRGYTF	TGTGCCAGCAGTGTATGGACAGGGGGGTCGCGTGGCTACACCTTC
few	TRBV7-3	NA	TRBJ2-3	CASSPHTNTDTQYF	TGTGCCAGCAGCCCCCATACTAACACAGATACGCAGTATTTT
NA	TRBV7-9	NA	TRBJ2-7	CASSVLYEQYF	TGTGCCAGCAGCGTCCTCTACGAGCAGTACTTC
NA	TRBV9	TRBD2	TRBJ2-3	CASSVSSGGPITDTQYF	TGTGCCAGCAGCGTATCCAGCGGGGGGCCCATCACAGATACGCAGTATTTT
NA	TRBV7-3	NA	TRBJ2-2	CASSPDSGELFF	TGTGCCAGCAGCCCTGACTCCGGGGAGCTGTTTTTT
NA	TRBV2	NA	TRBJ1-2	CARPVFSRSGYTF	TGTGCCAGGCCCGTTTTTAGCCGGTCCGGCTACACCTTC
few	TRBV6-5	NA	TRBJ2-1	CASSYSGIYEQFF	TGTGCCAGCAGTTACTCCGGTATATATGAGCAGTTCTTC
NA	TRBV5-1	NA	TRBJ2-1	CASSLAPIYNEQFF	TGCGCCAGCAGCTTAGCTCCCATTTACAATGAGCAGTTCTTC
NA	TRBV28	NA	TRBJ1-1	CASSSQGLYMNTEAFF	TGTGCCAGCAGCTCCCAGGGGCTGTACATGAACACTGAAGCTTTCTTT
NA	TRBV6-5	TRBD1	TRBJ2-3	CASSYGQGSTDTQYF	TGTGCCAGCAGTTACGGACAGGGCAGCACAGATACGCAGTATTTT
NA	TRBV30	TRBD1	TRBJ1-5	CAWSIQGNQPQHF	TGTGCCTGGAGTATACAGGGGAATCAGCCCCAGCATTTT
NA	TRBV9	NA	TRBJ2-1	CASSVSTGTDYGSYNEQFF	TGTGCCAGCAGCGTTTCGACCGGGACTGACTATGGCTCCTACAATGAGCAGTTCTTC
NA	TRBV5-4	NA	TRBJ1-2	CASSGRGVDGYTF	TGTGCCAGCAGCGGGAGGGGCGTTGATGGCTACACCTTC
NA	TRBV30	NA	TRBJ1-1	CAWSVGGVVAFF	TGTGCCTGGAGTGTAGGGGGGGTAGTTGCTTTCTTT